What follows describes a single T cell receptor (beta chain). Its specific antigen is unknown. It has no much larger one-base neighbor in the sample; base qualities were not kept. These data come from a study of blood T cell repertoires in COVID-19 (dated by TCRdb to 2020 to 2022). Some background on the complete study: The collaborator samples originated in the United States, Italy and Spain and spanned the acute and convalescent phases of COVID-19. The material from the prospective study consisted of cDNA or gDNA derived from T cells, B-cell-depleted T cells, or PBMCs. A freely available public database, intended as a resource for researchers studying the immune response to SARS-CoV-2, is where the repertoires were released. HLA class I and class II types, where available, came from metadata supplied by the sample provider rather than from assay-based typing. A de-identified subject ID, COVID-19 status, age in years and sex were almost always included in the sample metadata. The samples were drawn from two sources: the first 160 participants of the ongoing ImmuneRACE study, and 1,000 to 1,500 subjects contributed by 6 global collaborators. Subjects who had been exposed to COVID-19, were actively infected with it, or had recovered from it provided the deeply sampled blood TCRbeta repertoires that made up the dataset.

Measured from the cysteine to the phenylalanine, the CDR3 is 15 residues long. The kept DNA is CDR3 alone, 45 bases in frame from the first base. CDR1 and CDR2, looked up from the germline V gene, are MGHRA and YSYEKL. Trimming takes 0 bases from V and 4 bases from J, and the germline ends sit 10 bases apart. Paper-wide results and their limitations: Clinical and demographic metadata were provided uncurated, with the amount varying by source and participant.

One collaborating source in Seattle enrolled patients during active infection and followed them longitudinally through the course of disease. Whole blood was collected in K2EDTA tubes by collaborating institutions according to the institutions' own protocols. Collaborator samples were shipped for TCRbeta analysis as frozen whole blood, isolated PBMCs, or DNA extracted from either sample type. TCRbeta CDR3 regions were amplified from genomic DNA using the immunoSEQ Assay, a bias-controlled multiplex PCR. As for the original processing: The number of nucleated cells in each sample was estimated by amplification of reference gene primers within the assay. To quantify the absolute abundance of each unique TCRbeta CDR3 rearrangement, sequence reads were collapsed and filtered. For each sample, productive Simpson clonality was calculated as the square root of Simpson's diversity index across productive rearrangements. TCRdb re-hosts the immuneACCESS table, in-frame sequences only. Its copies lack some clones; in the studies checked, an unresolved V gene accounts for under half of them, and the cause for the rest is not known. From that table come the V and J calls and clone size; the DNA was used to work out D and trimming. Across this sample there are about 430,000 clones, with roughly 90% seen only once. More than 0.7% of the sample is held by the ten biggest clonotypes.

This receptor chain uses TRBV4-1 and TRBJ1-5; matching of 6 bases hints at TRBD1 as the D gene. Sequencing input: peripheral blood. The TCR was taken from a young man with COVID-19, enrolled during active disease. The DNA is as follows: TGCGCCAGCAGCCAAGAACAGGGTAGGAATCAGCCCCAGCATTTT. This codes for CASSQEQGRNQPQHF.